Given below is one T cell receptor beta chain in context. No antigen is known for it. Next came a second PCR, run for about 6 to 12 cycles, which used a sample-barcoded 5' primer along with a J-beta primer mix. TCRdb processed the 5' RACE reads anew with MiXCR; each CDR3 protein has one entry. The table records about 940,000 distinct CDR3 sequences, roughly 52% of them present only once. Donors were healthy Caucasian individuals from Russia aged about 6 to 90. Peripheral blood, approximately 10 milliliters per donor, was collected. This sample is part of a study of blood T cells in healthy people across ages. Study-level points and caveats: Donor CMV status was unknown, possibly confounding expanded clonotype changes.

Between the trimmed V and J ends, which lost 1 base and 6 bases, there was a span of 10 bases. The CDR3 length is 13 residues. The V gene's germline CDR1 is DFQATT and CDR2 SNEGSKA (reference sequence). This rearrangement joins TRBV20-1 to TRBJ2-1, with a possible D match to TRBD1 (5 bases). The sequence was obtained from a man younger than 45 in good health. Sequenced input: blood. This CDR3 reads CSARGQFPNEQFF. The CDR3 DNA reads as TGCAGTGCTAGAGGACAGTTTCCCAATGAGCAGTTCTTC.